This T cell receptor (beta chain) was retrieved from a study of identical twins. Overall study results and limits: Out-of-frame alpha sequences common to twins were enriched for low generation probability. Model-predicted out-of-frame TCR alpha sharing fell below observed values in monozygotic twins.

Germline V gene sequence: CDR1 MNHEY, CDR2 SVGAGI. The V end lost 0 bases, the J end lost 1 base, and 9 bases lay between the germline ends. The CDR3 loop spans 15 amino acids. On this clonotype: Its antigen remains unknown.

TCRdb re-analysed the 5' RACE reads in MiXCR, keeping a single row per CDR3 protein. The sample yields about 520,000 distinct CDR3 sequences, about 20% seen once. These data also featured in a second study, about T cells expressing NK-cell markers. That publication notes: The authors sequenced eight donors, of whom seven were HCMV-seropositive and one was seronegative.

The clonotype comes from a woman younger than 30 in good health. The specimen sequenced was CD4+ T cells sorted from blood. This chain joins TRBV6-5 and TRBJ1-1, with D hard to call. The CDR3 nucleotides are TGTGCCAGCAGTTACTCGAAGTTAGCGAACACTGAAGCTTTCTTT. It is translated as CASSYSKLANTEAFF.